These 6 T cell receptor beta chains were all obtained from the same sample, sequenced in a study of memory CD4+ T cells and cytomegalovirus serostatus. The sort gate was single viable CD3+CD4+CD8-CD45RO+ cells for memory CD4+ T cells. Data came from immunoSEQ multiplex PCR; TCRdb stores just in-frame clones and leaves some out. The table records 56,000 or so clones, around 81% of them present only once. The sequencing sample was made of memory CD4+ T cells from blood. The receptor set was obtained from an adult in good health and CMV-seronegative.

The genes are TRBV6-5 and TRBJ1-1; D gene ambiguous. Germline V gene lookup returns CDR1 MNHEY and CDR2 SVGAGI. This CDR3 is 12 amino acids long. V was pared by 4 bases and J by 1 base, with 4 bases between. This CDR3 reads CASSFRNTEAFF. In nucleotides, the CDR3 is TGTGCCAGCAGTTTTCGGAACACTGAAGCTTTCTTT.

V and J are TRBV7-3 and TRBJ2-1, with D perhaps matching TRBD1 or TRBD2 (6 bases each). V was shortened by 6 bases and J by 10 bases, with 19 bases between the two germline ends. CDR3 size: 14 residues. Germline values: CDR1 SGHTA, CDR2 FQGTGA. The CDR3 DNA reads TGTGCCAGCAGTCGGGTAGGGGGGCGGACGGAGCAGTTCTTC. Translating it yields CASSRVGGRTEQFF.

This clone was seen a handful of times. This sequence joins TRBV2 and TRBJ1-2; the D is unclear. Germline values: CDR1 SNHLY, CDR2 FYNNEI. The CDR3 contains 13 residues. Trimming cost V 1 base and J 10 bases, with 13 bases left between them. The CDR3 bases are TGTGCCAGCAGTGAAGTCCCGGGAACGTTCTACACCTTC. As protein: CASSEVPGTFYTF.

This clone occurred once. The CDR3 DNA reads TGTGCCAGCAGCCCCCCAGGTACGTCTGGGGCCAACGTCCTGACTTTC. Its protein is CASSPPGTSGANVLTF. The chain joins TRBV9 to TRBJ2-6; D remains unclear. The V and J ends lost 4 bases and 1 base respectively, with 12 bases between them. The CDR3 consists of 16 residues. In germline, CDR1 is SGDLS, CDR2 YYNGEE.

The chain uses TRBV7-6 and TRBJ2-5; D gene uncertain. Trimming pared 5 bases from V and 2 bases from J, leaving 12 bases between. The CDR3 is 14 residues long. In germline, CDR1 is SGHVS, CDR2 FNYEAQ. CDR3 bases: TGTGCCAGCAGCCCGTACGGCAGTCAAGAGACCCAGTACTTC. It encodes CASSPYGSQETQYF. Full variable domain (rest looked up from reference TRBV7-6 and TRBJ2-5): GAGVSQSPRYKVTKRGQDVALRCDPISGHVSLYWYRQALGQGPEFLTYFNYEAQQDKSGLPNDRFSAERPEGSISTLTIQRTEQRDSAMYRCASSPYGSQETQYFGPGTRLLVL.

This sequence joins TRBV9 and TRBJ2-7; 11 bases fit TRBD1. The CDR3 has 14 amino acids. With 4 bases clipped from V and 4 bases from J, the junction kept 4 bases outside the gene matches. CDR1 SGDLS and CDR2 YYNGEE come from the germline V gene. In DNA, the CDR3 is TGTGCCAGCAGCCCCGGACAGGGGGCGTACGAGCAGTACTTC. This encodes CASSPGQGAYEQYF.